The 17 T cell receptor beta chains below were found in one sample sequenced in a study of beta chain features in type 1 diabetes. Findings of the study overall: Shortening that was moderate but significant affected the TCRB CDR3s of Type 1 diabetes patients in all four CD4+ subsets.

Expressed TCRB transcripts were sequenced, since all the RNA that had been isolated was reverse transcribed. The method was immunoSEQ multiplex PCR; TCRdb's version includes in-frame clones alone and lacks a portion of them. Of 200,000 to 300,000 clones in the sample, roughly a tenth were seen once. Their antigens are not known. Material for sequencing was naive CD4+ T cells from blood. These receptors were collected from a man younger than 45 with type 1 diabetes.

This chain connects TRBV7-9 to TRBJ2-2; 11 bases agree with TRBD2. Germline V gene sequence: CDR1 SEHNR, CDR2 FQNEAQ (reference sequence). The ends lost 4 bases at V and 5 bases at J; junction bases unmatched: 3. This CDR3 spans 15 amino acids. The CDR3 bases are TGTGCCAGCAGCTACCGACTAGCGGGGACCGGGGAGCTGTTTTTT. It specifies CASSYRLAGTGELFF.

The V gene is TRBV28, the J gene TRBJ1-4; D gene uncertain. V was clipped by 4 bases and J by 3 bases, with 3 bases between them. In germline, CDR1 is MDHEN, CDR2 SYDVKM. This CDR3 is 12 amino acids long. CDR3 coding DNA: TGTGCCAGCAGTTCATCTAATGAAAAACTGTTTTTT. Amino acids: CASSSSNEKLFF.

In this sample, this clone turned up a few times. The chain combines TRBV4-2 with TRBJ1-5; a weak D match, TRBD1 (5 bases). The V and J ends lost 0 bases and 9 bases respectively, with 15 bases between them. This CDR3 contains 15 residues. Germline loops: CDR1 LGHNA, CDR2 YNFKEQ. CDR3 residues: CASSQERTLSVPQHF. The DNA of the CDR3 is TGTGCCAGCAGCCAAGAGAGGACACTCAGCGTGCCCCAGCATTTT.

This clone was detected a few times. The rearrangement joins TRBV7-9 to TRBJ1-2, with TRBD1 matching 8 bases. Germline assignment: CDR1 SEHNR and CDR2 FQNEAQ (reference sequence). Unmatched junction bases numbered 3, after V lost 5 bases and J lost 4 bases. The CDR3 covers 13 residues. As DNA, the CDR3 is TGTGCCAGCAGCACGGGACAGGCCTATGGCTACACCTTC. Translation gives CASSTGQAYGYTF.

This sequence joins TRBV2 and TRBJ1-6; 10 bases agree with TRBD1. J gave up 10 bases and V 8 bases, and 8 bases lay outside the gene matches. The CDR3 is 14 amino acids. Germline lookup yields CDR1 SNHLY and CDR2 FYNNEI. CDR3 nucleotide sequence: TGTGCCAGCTTAGGGACAGGGGCGCAGTCACCCCTCCACTTT. This gives the protein CASLGTGAQSPLHF.

The rearrangement links TRBV21-1 to TRBJ2-7; whether TRBD1, the table's D call, matches the DNA was not checked. TRBV21-1 corresponds to a pseudogene. There are 18 residues in the CDR3. DNA for the CDR3: TGTGCCAGCAGCAAGAAGGGTGTATGGGACAGGGACTCCTACGAGCAGTACTTC. Protein product: CASSKKGVWDRDSYEQYF.

This clone was observed a handful of times. The chain uses TRBV6-6 and TRBJ2-7; D ambiguous. This CDR3 region has 14 residues. The germline V gene encodes CDR1 MNHNY and CDR2 SVGAGI (reference sequence). Trimming cost V 0 bases and J 3 bases, with 9 bases left between them. The chain's CDR3 is CASSYSNSNYEQYF. In nucleotides, the CDR3 is TGTGCCAGCAGTTACTCCAACTCCAACTACGAGCAGTACTTC.

Only a few counts were recorded for this clone. The CDR3 DNA follows: TGTGCCAGCAGCTTTGGGTGGGAGGACGTCTCTGGGGCCAACGTCCTGACTTTC. Translation: CASSFGWEDVSGANVLTF. This chain joins TRBV7-9 and TRBJ2-6; tentatively, D is TRBD2 (6 bases). Trimming cost V 3 bases and J 0 bases, with 15 bases left between them. The germline V gene encodes CDR1 SEHNR and CDR2 FQNEAQ (reference sequence). The CDR3 runs to 18 residues.

The gene calls are TRBV9 and TRBJ2-1, with 10 bases lining up with TRBD2. After removal of 3 bases from V and 5 bases from J, the junction contained 5 bases not matched to a gene. The CDR3 sequence is 15 residues long. The germline V gene encodes CDR1 SGDLS and CDR2 YYNGEE. The CDR3 coding sequence is TGTGCCAGCAGCGAAGCGGGGGGGTGGAACAATGAGCAGTTCTTC. Residues: CASSEAGGWNNEQFF.

The chain uses TRBV11-2 and TRBJ2-5; tentatively, D is TRBD2 (7 bases). The CDR3 has 14 amino acids. Germline CDR1 reads SGHAT; CDR2 reads FQNNGV. V dropped 4 bases and J dropped 8 bases, with 17 bases sitting between them. The CDR3 coding sequence is TGTGCCAGCAGCTCCCCCATAAGGGGGGGCACCCAGTACTTC. This translates into CASSSPIRGGTQYF.

This clone was counted a few times. This chain connects TRBV6-5 to TRBJ2-5; 11 bases fit TRBD1. The CDR3 sequence is 14 residues long. Trimming cost V 8 bases and J 5 bases; bases outside gene matches: 7. Per the germline V gene, CDR1 is MNHEY and CDR2 is SVGAGI. CDR3 residues: CASRDRGSVETQYF. The CDR3 DNA sequence: TGTGCCAGCCGGGACAGGGGGAGTGTTGAGACCCAGTACTTC.

This clone was counted a few times. At one of its ends the junction is not consistent with the germline gene, which may arise from a read error. This sequence joins TRBV27 and TRBJ1-6, with D maybe TRBD1 (6 bases). CDR3 length: 16 amino acids. Germline assignment: CDR1 MNHEY and CDR2 SMNVEV (reference sequence). The CDR3 nucleotides are TGTGCCAGCAGCTTATACCCCGCAGGGGATGGTTCACCCCTCCACTTT. Amino acids: CASSLYPAGDGSPLHF.

This clone occurred a few times. The gene calls are TRBV5-1 and TRBJ2-5; unclear D gene. The CDR3 length is 13 residues. The germline CDR1 and CDR2 sequences are SGHRS and YFSETQ. V dropped 0 bases and J dropped 1 base, with 4 bases sitting between them. CDR3 amino acids: CASSLGIQETQYF. The CDR3 DNA is TGCGCCAGCAGCTTGGGTATCCAAGAGACCCAGTACTTC.

The V gene is TRBV7-8, the J gene TRBJ1-2, with 7 bases fitting TRBD1. V lost 5 bases to trimming and J lost 4 bases; unmatched junction nucleotides: 4. This CDR3 comprises 13 residues. Germline V CDR1 and CDR2: SGHVS, FQNEAQ. Here the CDR3 DNA reads TGTGCCAGCAGCGACAGGGTCCCCTATGGCTACACCTTC. Translation gives CASSDRVPYGYTF. The full variable domain, its missing parts supplied by reference TRBV7-8 and TRBJ1-2, is GAGVSQSPRYKVAKRGQDVALRCDPISGHVSLFWYQQALGQGPEFLTYFQNEAQLDKSGLPSDRFFAERPEGSVSTLKIQRTQQEDSAVYLCASSDRVPYGYTFGSGTRLTVV.

This clone was counted between two and nine times. This rearrangement joins TRBV29-1 to TRBJ2-5; 10 nucleotides line up with TRBD2. Germline-derived CDR1 and CDR2 are SQVTM and ANQGSEA. This CDR3 is 15 amino acids long. V was pared by 3 bases and J by 5 bases, with 9 bases of the junction left unmatched. CDR3 in DNA: TGCAGCGTTGACCGAGCGGGGGGGCTTTCCGAGACCCAGTACTTC. The encoded protein is CSVDRAGGLSETQYF.

This clone was picked up a small number of times. The chain employs TRBV7-8 and TRBJ2-5; maybe TRBD2 (6 bases). V dropped 1 base and J dropped 3 bases, with 9 bases sitting between them. Germline-derived CDR1 and CDR2 are SGHVS and FQNEAQ. The CDR3 sequence is 14 residues long. CDR3 DNA: TGTGCCAGCAGCTTAGGGGCGGGGAAAGAGACCCAGTACTTC. Protein sequence: CASSLGAGKETQYF.

The chain joins TRBV15 to TRBJ2-4; TRBD1 agrees at 8 bases. The length of the CDR3 is 16 residues. J was trimmed by 1 base and V by 3 bases; bases with no gene match: 5. Germline lookup yields CDR1 LNHNV and CDR2 YYDKDF (reference sequence). The CDR3 nucleotides read TGTGCCACCAGCAGGGACAGGGCCTGGGCCAAAAACATTCAGTACTTC. Protein: CATSRDRAWAKNIQYF.